The clone carrying this TCR beta chain was counted only a few times. The antigen is not known. CDR1 SQVTM and CDR2 ANQGSEA come from the germline V gene. The CDR3 extends over 13 amino acids. V was shortened by 3 bases and J by 5 bases, with 13 bases between the two germline ends. The sample belongs to a study of blood T cells in healthy people across ages. Whole-study findings and limits: Researchers judged that diversity estimates from one million T cells fell short of true values. Because donor CMV status was unknown, expanded clonotype changes were possibly confounded.

Every donor gave around 10 milliliters of peripheral blood. A sample-barcoded 5' primer and a J-beta primer mix were used in a second PCR of roughly 6 to 12 cycles. Unique molecular identifiers of 12 random nucleotides labeled each cDNA. TCRdb called the 5' RACE reads again in MiXCR, with one record for every CDR3 protein. The repertoire holds 650,000 to 1,000,000 distinct CDR3 sequences, with roughly 35% as singletons. This chain connects TRBV29-1 to TRBJ2-5, with D perhaps matching TRBD2 (5 bases). Input material: blood. The receptor's source is a young man in good health. CDR3 residues: CSVDFPPGETQYF. CDR3 in DNA: TGCAGCGTTGATTTTCCCCCGGGGGAGACCCAGTACTTC.